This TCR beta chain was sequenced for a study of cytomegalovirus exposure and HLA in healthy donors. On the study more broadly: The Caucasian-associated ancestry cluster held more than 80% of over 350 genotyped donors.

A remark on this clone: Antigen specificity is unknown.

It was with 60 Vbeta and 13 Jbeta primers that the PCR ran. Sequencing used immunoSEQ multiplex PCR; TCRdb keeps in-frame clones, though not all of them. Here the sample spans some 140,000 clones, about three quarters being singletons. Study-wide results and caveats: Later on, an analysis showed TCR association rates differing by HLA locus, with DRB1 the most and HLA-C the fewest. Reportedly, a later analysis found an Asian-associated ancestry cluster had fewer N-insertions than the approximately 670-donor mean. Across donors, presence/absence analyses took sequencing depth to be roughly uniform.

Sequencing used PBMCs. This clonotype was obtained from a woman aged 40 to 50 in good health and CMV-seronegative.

CDR3 DNA: TGTGCCAGCAGCTTGGGACAGCCCGCAACTAATGAAAAACTGTTTTTT. Translation: CASSLGQPATNEKLFF. The chain has TRBV5-4 and TRBJ1-4; a weak D match, TRBD1 (5 bases). Germline V CDR1 and CDR2: SGHNT, YYREEE (reference sequence). CDR3 size: 16 residues. Trimming removed 0 bases at V and 0 bases at J, with 9 bases between.